The count of the clone carrying this T cell receptor beta chain is one. Its specificity is not known. Genomic DNA, the template, was used for profiling of the TCR beta VDJ and CDR3. TCRdb reprocessed the reads via MiXCR and lists one record per CDR3 protein. The table has 200,000 or so distinct CDR3 sequences, roughly 64% seen once. This sample is drawn from a study of CD8+CD57+ T cells in acquired aplastic anemia. As for the study in general: On average, sorted CD4+ and CD8+ cells gave 2.5 to 4 ug of DNA.

The study's findings and limits: It was found that twenty-nine CD8+ CDR3 sequences were shared between patients and controls. The study found no significant CD8+ Simpson's diversity difference between patients and controls.

Source material: sorted CD4+, CD8+, or CD8+CD57+ T cells (not recorded which) from PBMCs. This TCR came from a human donor with severe aplastic anemia or a healthy control (not recorded which).

CDR3 nucleotide sequence: TGTGCCAGCAGTGACGGGGGGGCTGAGACCCAGTACTTC. This encodes CASSDGGAETQYF. The rearrangement links TRBV6-4 to TRBJ2-5; TRBD2 might be the D (7 bases). The germline V gene has CDR1 MRHNA and CDR2 SNTAGT. V lost 2 bases, J lost 5 bases, and 9 bases lay in between. The CDR3 has 13 amino acids.